The 9 T cell receptor beta chains below come from one sample, sequenced in a study of blood T cell repertoires in COVID-19. Here immunoSEQ multiplex PCR was the method, and the copy in TCRdb shows in-frame clones only, minus some. Of some 50,000 clones listed, 90% are singletons. Sample: peripheral blood. These receptors originate from a man aged 35-49 years with acute or convalescent COVID-19.

The CDR3 sequence: CASSTPRAEAGNTIYF. The CDR3 nucleotides read TGTGCCAGTAGTACCCCCCGAGCCGAAGCTGGAAACACCATATATTTT. The chain joins TRBV19 to TRBJ1-3; D is undetermined. Trimming cost V 4 bases and J 2 bases, with 15 bases left between them. Germline V gene lookup returns CDR1 LNHDA and CDR2 SQIVND (reference sequence). The CDR3 loop spans 16 amino acids.

The V call is TRBV10-1, the J call TRBJ2-5; no clear D. Per the germline V gene, CDR1 is WNHNN and CDR2 is SYGVQD (reference sequence). This CDR3 comprises 13 residues. V gave up 2 bases and J gave up 2 bases, with 6 bases separating them. CDR3 nucleotide sequence: TGCGCCAGCAGTGAGGTAGCTCAAGAGACCCAGTACTTC. Encoded protein: CASSEVAQETQYF.

The rearrangement uses TRBV5-1 and TRBJ2-3, with 7 bases aligning to TRBD2. With 0 bases clipped from V and 2 bases from J, the junction kept 6 bases outside the gene matches. The CDR3 is 16 amino acids. Germline CDR1 is SGHRS and CDR2 is YFSETQ. The CDR3 DNA follows: TGCGCCAGCAGCTTGGGTCCTAGCGGAGACACAGATACGCAGTATTTT. Amino acid sequence: CASSLGPSGDTDTQYF.

The genes are TRBV6-5 and TRBJ1-1; 7 positions match TRBD1. The germline V gene has CDR1 MNHEY and CDR2 SVGAGI. The CDR3 extends over 14 amino acids. V lost 7 bases to trimming and J lost 0 bases; unmatched junction nucleotides: 5. The CDR3 is CASTETGLNTEAFF. Written as DNA, the CDR3 is TGTGCCAGCACCGAGACAGGGCTGAACACTGAAGCTTTCTTT.

The chain links TRBV29-1 to TRBJ2-7; 11 bases match TRBD2. The CDR3 has 13 amino acids. J lost 1 base, V lost 7 bases, and 3 bases had no gene match. The germline V gene has CDR1 SQVTM and CDR2 ANQGSEA. CDR3 DNA: TGCAGCGGCGGACTAGCGGGTTCCTACGAGCAGTACTTC. Residues: CSGGLAGSYEQYF.

The CDR3 sequence: CASSLGGNQETQYF. CDR3 sequence (DNA): TGTGCCAGCAGTTTAGGGGGCAACCAAGAGACCCAGTACTTC. The chain recombines TRBV27 with TRBJ2-5, with D perhaps matching TRBD1 (6 bases). From germline, CDR1 is MNHEY and CDR2 SMNVEV (reference sequence). Trimming removed 2 bases at V and 0 bases at J, with 7 bases between. The CDR3 consists of 14 residues.

The chain links TRBV9 to TRBJ1-1, with 9 bases that match TRBD1. CDR1 is SGDLS and CDR2 is YYNGEE in the germline V gene. The CDR3 loop spans 15 amino acids. Unmatched junction bases numbered 5, after V lost 3 bases and J lost 2 bases. The CDR3 DNA is TGTGCCAGCAGCGCGGGGACAGGGCTCAACACTGAAGCTTTCTTT. Amino acids: CASSAGTGLNTEAFF. Full variable domain (missing parts from reference TRBV9 and TRBJ1-1): DSGVTQTPKHLITATGQRVTLRCSPRSGDLSVYWYQQSLDQGLQFLIQYYNGEERAKGNILERFSAQQFPDLHSELNLSSLELGDSALYFCASSAGTGLNTEAFFGQGTRLTVV.

The V and J genes are TRBV28 and TRBJ1-1, with 8 bases that match TRBD1. This CDR3 has 14 amino acids. Germline lookup yields CDR1 MDHEN and CDR2 SYDVKM. The trim removed 6 bases at V and 1 base at J, leaving 4 bases unmatched. CDR3 region: CASRTGAKNTEAFF. The CDR3 DNA follows: TGTGCCAGCAGGACAGGGGCAAAGAACACTGAAGCTTTCTTT.

The genes are TRBV7-8 and TRBJ1-2; 9 positions match TRBD1. Germline CDR1 is SGHVS and CDR2 is FQNEAQ. The CDR3 covers 15 residues. V dropped 5 bases and J dropped 7; count of bases not matched to a gene: 11. CDR3 coding DNA: TGTGCCAGCAGCGTGGAAGGGACAGGGAGGTTTGGCTACACCTTC. Translating it yields CASSVEGTGRFGYTF.